This TCR beta chain was recovered during a study of OX40 agonist ivuxolimab in advanced cancers. The wider study: The mean age was approximately 56 years, ranging from about 20 to 79, with around four fifths of participants male.

With respect to this clone: Its antigen is currently unknown.

Study findings and constraints: Clonal expansion from baseline to week 6 occurred in both CD4+ and CD8+ T cells.

Autoimmune disease history or systemic immunosuppression excluded patients. Some clones are missing from TCRdb's copy, which holds only in-frame ones; the method was immunoSEQ multiplex PCR. The sample includes about 22,000 clones, roughly 93% seen only once; the top ten take 45% to 50%. This specimen was CD4+ or CD8+ T cells sorted from blood, taken in a trial of the OX40 agonist ivuxolimab. The TCR sequence derives from an adult with an advanced solid tumor such as melanoma, head and neck, liver or kidney cancer.

The CDR3 DNA reads as TGTGCCAGCAGTTCCCCTGGGGGGAGGAGCGCCTACGAGCAGTACTTC. Its translation is CASSSPGGRSAYEQYF. The chain uses TRBV27 and TRBJ2-7, with a possible D match to TRBD2 (6 bases). Per the germline V gene, CDR1 is MNHEY and CDR2 is SMNVEV (reference sequence). Trimming stripped 4 bases from V and 2 bases from J, with 18 bases between. The CDR3 is made up of 16 amino acids.